This entry lists 32 T cell receptor beta chains sequenced from one sample in a study of a mutant IDH1 vaccine in newly diagnosed glioma. The time point denotes: week 5, during vaccination. With topical imiquimod, each dose of the vaccine consisted of 300 ug of mutant IDH1 20-mer peptide. Generated by immunoSEQ multiplex PCR, the TCRdb table keeps only in-frame clones and is missing some. This table has 25,000 to 35,000 clones, 70% to 90% appearing once. Their specific antigens are unknown. The specimen comprised PBMCs, sampled from a glioma patient whose treatment included an IDH1 peptide vaccine. All receptors come from a young man with glioma.

This chain connects TRBV5-1 to TRBJ1-2, with TRBD1 as a possible D gene (6 bases). Trimming cost V 3 bases and J 6 bases, with 15 bases left between them. The germline V gene has CDR1 SGHRS and CDR2 YFSETQ. The CDR3 consists of 14 residues. CDR3 protein: CASSSRQGINGYTF. The DNA for the CDR3 is TGCGCCAGCAGCTCCCGCCAGGGGATCAATGGCTACACCTTC.

The genes are TRBV7-2 and TRBJ2-7; no reliable D call. This CDR3 comprises 12 residues. Germline V gene data show CDR1 as SGHTA and CDR2 as FQGNSA. The V and J ends lost 3 bases and 6 bases respectively, with 9 bases between them. This CDR3 is CASSFPHSEQYF. The CDR3 DNA reads as TGTGCCAGCAGCTTCCCCCACTCCGAGCAGTACTTC.

The chain's CDR3 is CASSLGAQGGETQYF. In nucleotides, the CDR3 is TGTGCCAGCAGCTTAGGTGCCCAAGGTGGGGAGACCCAGTACTTC. The V and J genes are TRBV7-9 and TRBJ2-5, with D unclear. V dropped 1 base and J dropped 5 bases, with 14 bases sitting between them. The CDR3 loop spans 15 amino acids. Germline V lookup: CDR1 SEHNR, CDR2 FQNEAQ (reference sequence).

V is TRBV6-6 and J is TRBJ2-7; 8 bases align to TRBD2. CDR1 and CDR2 from the germline V gene are MNHNY and SVGAGI (reference sequence). J was trimmed by 2 bases and V by 2 bases; bases with no gene match: 2. The CDR3 totals 14 residues. The DNA of the CDR3 is TGTGCCAGCAGTTACACTAGCGGCGCCTACGAGCAGTACTTC. Its protein is CASSYTSGAYEQYF.

V gene TRBV5-1 combines with J gene TRBJ1-1, with D possibly TRBD1 on 5 matching bases. Trimming cost V 0 bases and J 4 bases, with 19 bases left between them. In germline, CDR1 is SGHRS, CDR2 YFSETQ. The CDR3 loop spans 17 amino acids. The CDR3 reads CASSLARDGPVGTEAFF. The CDR3 DNA follows: TGCGCCAGCAGCTTGGCGAGGGACGGTCCTGTGGGCACTGAAGCTTTCTTT.

This rearrangement joins TRBV5-4 to TRBJ2-7, with a possible D match to TRBD2 (7 bases). CDR3 length: 14 residues. V was clipped by 0 bases and J by 3 bases, with 10 bases between them. The germline V gene encodes CDR1 SGHNT and CDR2 YYREEE (reference sequence). CDR3 DNA sequence: TGTGCCAGCAGCTTGGAGGGGGGGCGCTACGAGCAGTACTTC. Translating it yields CASSLEGGRYEQYF.

DNA of the CDR3: TGCGCCAGCAGCCAACGAGCCGGGACAGGGTTCTACGAGCAGTACTTC. As protein: CASSQRAGTGFYEQYF. This chain links TRBV4-3 with TRBJ2-7; the match to TRBD1 covers 9 bases. Trimming cost V 2 bases and J 3 bases; bases outside gene matches: 8. The germline V gene encodes CDR1 LGHNA and CDR2 YSLEER. This CDR3 comprises 16 residues.

The gene calls are TRBV30 and TRBJ1-6, with D uncertain. The CDR3 is made up of 14 amino acids. V dropped 0 bases and J dropped 12 bases, with 15 bases sitting between them. Germline CDR1 reads GTSNPN; CDR2 reads SVGIG (reference sequence). The CDR3, as DNA: TGTGCCTGGAGTGTAAATTCAGGAATCCGACCCCTCCACTTT. This gives the protein CAWSVNSGIRPLHF.

The gene calls are TRBV30 and TRBJ1-1, with D unresolved. V shed 0 bases and J shed 1 base, with 12 bases lying between them. The CDR3 is made up of 15 amino acids. Per the germline V gene, CDR1 is GTSNPN and CDR2 is SVGIG (reference sequence). CDR3 sequence (DNA): TGTGCCTGGAGTGTACCGGGGTCTAGGAACACTGAAGCTTTCTTT. Translated, it gives CAWSVPGSRNTEAFF.

The V gene is TRBV15, the J gene TRBJ2-2; D might be TRBD1 (6 bases). V shed 9 bases and J shed 2 bases, with 13 bases lying between them. The CDR3 covers 14 residues. CDR1 and CDR2 from the germline V gene are LNHNV and YYDKDF (reference sequence). Here the CDR3 DNA reads TGTGCCACGTCGCAGGGGCCCAACACCGGGGAGCTGTTTTTT. Its protein is CATSQGPNTGELFF.

This chain uses TRBV12-5 with TRBJ2-2; D not certain. With 1 base removed from V and 7 bases from J, the gap between germline ends came to 7 bases. This CDR3 has 13 amino acids. Germline V gene lookup returns CDR1 LGHNT and CDR2 FRNRAP. CDR3: CASGLGANGELFF. As DNA, the CDR3 is TGTGCTAGTGGTTTGGGAGCAAACGGGGAGCTGTTTTTT.

The chain recombines TRBV4-3 with TRBJ2-7; 12 bases match TRBD1. Germline V lookup: CDR1 LGHNA, CDR2 YSLEER. The CDR3 is made up of 14 amino acids. Losses at the gene ends were 4 bases for V and 5 bases for J; bases not matched to a gene: 3. DNA for the CDR3: TGCGCCAGCAGCCTGGGGACAGGGGGCGACGAGCAGTACTTC. Protein product: CASSLGTGGDEQYF.

This sequence joins TRBV7-2 and TRBJ1-1; D gene uncertain. From germline, CDR1 is SGHTA and CDR2 FQGNSA. Trimming took off 0 bases at V and 0 bases at J, with 8 bases between the two ends. The length of the CDR3 is 15 residues. As DNA, the CDR3 is TGTGCCAGCAGCTTAGCCGCGGTCATGAACACTGAAGCTTTCTTT. Translation gives CASSLAAVMNTEAFF.

This chain links TRBV5-6 with TRBJ1-2; 8 bases agree with TRBD1. The germline V gene has CDR1 SGHDT and CDR2 YYEEEE. CDR3 length equals 16 residues. V shed 1 base and J 2 bases; nucleotides not matched to a gene: 7. Here the CDR3 DNA reads TGTGCCAGCAGCTTGCCCCCGGGACAGGCAAACTATGGCTACACCTTC. Translation gives CASSLPPGQANYGYTF. The full variable domain, its missing parts supplied by reference TRBV5-6 and TRBJ1-2, is DAGVTQSPTHLIKTRGQQVTLRCSPKSGHDTVSWYQQALGQGPQFIFQYYEEEERQRGNFPDRFSGHQFPNYSSELNVNALLLGDSALYLCASSLPPGQANYGYTFGSGTRLTVV.

V is TRBV30 and J is TRBJ1-5; a possible D gene is TRBD1 (6 bases). The CDR3 has 14 amino acids. Between the trimmed V and J ends, which lost 2 bases and 0 bases, there was a span of 8 bases. CDR1 and CDR2 (germline): GTSNPN, SVGIG (reference sequence). This chain's CDR3 is CAWSQGYSNQPQHF. Written as DNA, the CDR3 is TGTGCCTGGAGTCAGGGGTATAGCAATCAGCCCCAGCATTTT.

This chain joins TRBV5-1 and TRBJ1-1, with D perhaps matching TRBD1 (5 bases). With 0 bases removed from V and 2 bases from J, the gap between germline ends came to 8 bases. CDR1 is SGHRS, CDR2 YFSETQ, per germline. The length of the CDR3 is 14 residues. The CDR3 sequence: CASSLARANTEAFF. The CDR3 DNA sequence: TGCGCCAGCAGCTTGGCCAGGGCAAACACTGAAGCTTTCTTT.

The chain recombines TRBV28 with TRBJ1-4; D possibly corresponds to TRBD1 (5 bases). Per the germline V gene, CDR1 is MDHEN and CDR2 is SYDVKM. CDR3 length: 20 residues. Between the trimmed V and J ends, which lost 7 bases and 7 bases, there was a span of 34 bases. CDR3 loop: CASNSGRPLREKSEAEKLFF. As DNA, the CDR3 is TGTGCCAGCAACTCGGGGCGGCCACTTAGGGAAAAGAGTGAGGCTGAAAAACTGTTTTTT.

The genes are TRBV30 and TRBJ2-1; 9 positions agree with TRBD2. Trimming at V came to 0 bases and at J to 3 bases, leaving 3 bases not matched to a gene. From germline, CDR1 is GTSNPN and CDR2 SVGIG (reference sequence). The CDR3 sequence is 15 residues long. Here the CDR3 DNA reads TGTGCCTGGAGTGTAACTAGCGGGCTCTACAATGAGCAGTTCTTC. This sequence encodes CAWSVTSGLYNEQFF.

The V gene is TRBV6-6, the J gene TRBJ2-7; D possibly corresponds to TRBD1 (6 bases). With 6 bases removed from V and 6 bases from J, the gap between germline ends came to 15 bases. This CDR3 has 13 amino acids. Germline V lookup: CDR1 MNHNY, CDR2 SVGAGI (reference sequence). CDR3 amino acids: CASRYKQGAEQYF. The CDR3 DNA reads as TGTGCCAGCAGATACAAACAGGGTGCCGAGCAGTACTTC.

The chain is built from TRBV10-3 and TRBJ2-1, with TRBD2 identical over 10 bases. Germline-derived CDR1 and CDR2 are ENHRY and SYGVKD. This CDR3 is built from 16 residues. V shed 0 bases and J 9 bases; nucleotides not matched to a gene: 8. The CDR3 bases are TGTGCCATCAGTGAGTCGCCCCTAGCGGGAGCGGGTGAGCAGTTCTTC. This sequence encodes CAISESPLAGAGEQFF.

This chain links TRBV5-4 with TRBJ1-1; D is unresolved. V dropped 2 bases and J dropped 0 bases, with 11 bases sitting between them. CDR1 is SGHNT, CDR2 YYREEE, per germline (reference sequence). The CDR3 contains 15 residues. The CDR3 bases are TGTGCCAGCAGCTTAGGGTCAGCCTTGAACACTGAAGCTTTCTTT. Its translation: CASSLGSALNTEAFF.

The chain couples TRBV4-3 to TRBJ2-7, with 9 positions matching TRBD2. Looked up from germline, CDR1 is LGHNA and CDR2 is YSLEER. The CDR3 loop spans 16 amino acids. J gave up 5 bases and V 0 bases, and 8 bases lay outside the gene matches. The CDR3 nucleotides read TGCGCCAGCAGCCAAGATCTAGCGAGCGGGAGGCACGAGCAGTACTTC. Amino acids: CASSQDLASGRHEQYF.

This clone was detected only a few times. The chain employs TRBV4-3 and TRBJ1-1, with TRBD1 identical over 8 bases. The CDR3 length is 16 residues. With V trimmed by 4 bases and J by 4 bases, 11 bases remained unmatched. Germline values: CDR1 LGHNA, CDR2 YSLEER. This CDR3 reads CASSRVGRGLGTEAFF. The CDR3, as DNA: TGCGCCAGCAGCCGGGTCGGCAGGGGGCTGGGCACTGAAGCTTTCTTT.

This clone was detected only once. The chain is built from TRBV4-1 and TRBJ1-2, with D uncertain. V was clipped by 0 bases and J by 6 bases, with 5 bases between them. The CDR3 consists of 12 residues. Germline V lookup: CDR1 MGHRA, CDR2 YSYEKL. As DNA, the CDR3 is TGCGCCAGCAGCCAAGAGAGTCATGGCTACACCTTC. Residues: CASSQESHGYTF.

The chain joins TRBV6-6 to TRBJ2-7; 7 nucleotides match TRBD2. Per the germline V gene, CDR1 is MNHNY and CDR2 is SVGAGI (reference sequence). V lost 2 bases, J lost 6 bases, and 7 bases stayed unmatched. CDR3 size: 14 residues. CDR3 DNA: TGTGCCAGCAGTTACCTTTCGTCGGGAGGCGAGCAGTACTTC. Its protein is CASSYLSSGGEQYF.

V and J are TRBV27 and TRBJ2-7; 10 bases fit TRBD1. J was trimmed by 3 bases and V by 6 bases; bases with no gene match: 5. Germline V CDR1 and CDR2: MNHEY, SMNVEV (reference sequence). This CDR3 is 14 amino acids long. CDR3 in DNA: TGTGCCAGCAGCCAGGGACAGGGGAGCTACGAGCAGTACTTC. The encoded protein is CASSQGQGSYEQYF.

The chain links TRBV7-2 to TRBJ2-7, with 9 bases that match TRBD1. The CDR3 consists of 14 residues. The junction had 6 bases not matched to a gene; V was cut back by 5 bases and J by 4 bases. Germline-derived CDR1 and CDR2 are SGHTA and FQGNSA. The DNA for the CDR3 is TGTGCCAGCAGCAAACAGGGGGCCTCTTACGAGCAGTACTTC. Residues: CASSKQGASYEQYF. The full variable domain, completed using reference TRBV7-2 and TRBJ2-7, is GAGVSQSPSNKVTEKGKDVELRCDPISGHTALYWYRQSLGQGLEFLIYFQGNSAPDKSGLPSDRFSAERTGGSVSTLTIQRTQQEDSAVYLCASSKQGASYEQYFGPGTRLTVT.

There are a few counts of this clone. V and J are TRBV27 and TRBJ2-5; no clear D gene. The ends were cut back, 2 bases at V and 5 bases at J, with 0 bases in the middle. This CDR3 has 10 residues. The germline CDR1 and CDR2 sequences are MNHEY and SMNVEV (reference sequence). CDR3 residues: CASSLETQYF. The CDR3 region has the DNA TGTGCCAGCAGTTTAGAGACCCAGTACTTC.

Written as DNA, the CDR3 is TGTGCCTGGAGTGTTGAGTTCGGCGGGAGAAATGAGCAGTTCTTC. This translates into CAWSVEFGGRNEQFF. The chain has TRBV30 and TRBJ2-1; TRBD2 aligns across 7 bases. With 0 bases clipped from V and 7 bases from J, the junction kept 9 bases outside the gene matches. Germline CDR1 GTSNPN, CDR2 SVGIG (reference sequence). The CDR3 length is 15 residues. Combining the CDR3 with reference TRBV30 and TRBJ2-1 gives the whole variable domain SQTIHQWPATLVQPVGSPLSLECTVEGTSNPNLYWYRQAAGRGLQLLFYSVGIGQISSEVPQNLSASRPQDRQFILSSKKLLLSDSGFYLCAWSVEFGGRNEQFFGPGTRLTVL.

The chain is built from TRBV28 and TRBJ2-1, with TRBD2 matching 10 bases. The germline CDR1 and CDR2 sequences are MDHEN and SYDVKM. With V trimmed by 2 bases and J by 5 bases, 9 bases remained unmatched. The CDR3 is made up of 17 amino acids. The CDR3 here is CASSLRRTSGLNNEQFF. The CDR3 DNA reads TGTGCCAGCAGTTTACGCCGGACTAGCGGCCTAAACAATGAGCAGTTCTTC. Drawing the rest from reference TRBV28 and TRBJ2-1, the complete variable domain is DVKVTQSSRYLVKRTGEKVFLECVQDMDHENMFWYRQDPGLGLRLIYFSYDVKMKEKGDIPEGYSVSREKKERFSLILESASTNQTSMYLCASSLRRTSGLNNEQFFGPGTRLTVL.

The genes are TRBV29-1 and TRBJ1-2, with unresolved D. The V gene lost 1 base and the J gene lost 1 base, with 4 bases spanning the gap. The germline gives CDR1 SQVTM, CDR2 ANQGSEA. The CDR3 extends over 12 amino acids. CDR3 coding DNA: TGCAGCGTTGAAGGGAATAACTATGGCTACACCTTC. It translates to CSVEGNNYGYTF.

The chain has TRBV7-9 and TRBJ1-2; D gene ambiguous. V was trimmed by 1 base and J by 1 base, leaving 4 bases between them. Per germline, CDR1 SEHNR and CDR2 FQNEAQ (reference sequence). CDR3 length equals 13 residues. As DNA, the CDR3 is TGTGCCAGCAGCTTAGAACATAACTATGGCTACACCTTC. Its translation is CASSLEHNYGYTF.